What follows are 9 T cell receptor beta chains derived from one specimen sequenced in a study of beta chain features in type 1 diabetes. Regarding the study as a whole: Moderate but significant shortening of TCRB CDR3s was recorded in all four CD4+ subsets from Type 1 diabetes patients.

cDNA synthesis used the whole RNA isolate, giving expressed TCRB sequences. The method was immunoSEQ multiplex PCR; TCRdb's version includes in-frame clones alone and lacks a portion of them. This sample has about 250,000 clones, with approximately 10% found just once. These TCRs' antigens remain unknown. The specimen sequenced was naive CD4+ T cells from blood. The origin of the receptors is a man aged 30 to 45 with type 1 diabetes.

This clone was observed a handful of times. The V call is TRBV19, the J call TRBJ2-2, with TRBD1 matching 10 bases. The CDR3 runs to 14 residues. The germline CDR1 and CDR2 sequences are LNHDA and SQIVND (reference sequence). Germline trimming cut 8 bases from V and 1 base from J; bases unmatched to any gene: 1. The DNA for the CDR3 is TGTGCCAGTGGGACAGGGGTGAACACCGGGGAGCTGTTTTTT. Its protein is CASGTGVNTGELFF.

This clone was counted between two and nine times. The chain is built from TRBV6-1 and TRBJ1-1, with D hard to call. Germline-derived CDR1 and CDR2 are MNHNS and SASEGT. V lost 4 bases to trimming and J lost 9 bases, with 6 bases between them. This CDR3 is 10 amino acids long. The CDR3 sequence: CASSVLQAFF. In nucleotides, the CDR3 is TGTGCCAGCAGTGTCCTTCAAGCTTTCTTT.

The sample holds a few counts of this clone. V gene TRBV10-3 combines with J gene TRBJ2-1, with TRBD1 identical over 10 bases. There are 13 residues in the CDR3. After removal of 7 bases from V and 8 bases from J, the junction contained 5 bases not matched to a gene. Germline CDR1 is ENHRY and CDR2 is SYGVKD. This chain's CDR3 is CAIKGTGADEQFF. As DNA, the CDR3 is TGTGCCATCAAGGGGACAGGGGCGGATGAGCAGTTCTTC.

Only a few counts were recorded for this clone. At one end, the junction sequence differs from germline, possibly due to a read error. This chain links TRBV7-2 with TRBJ1-1; 7 bases align to TRBD1. The germline CDR1 and CDR2 sequences are SGHTA and FQGNSA. This CDR3 spans 15 amino acids. The CDR3 coding sequence is TGTGCCAGCAGCCTAGCCGTGCACAGGGGCGCTGAAGCTTTCTTT. The encoded protein is CASSLAVHRGAEAFF. The full variable domain, with the rest looked up from reference TRBV7-2 and TRBJ1-1, is GAGVSQSPSNKVTEKGKDVELRCDPISGHTALYWYRQSLGQGLEFLIYFQGNSAPDKSGLPSDRFSAERTGGSVSTLTIQRTQQEDSAVYLCASSLAVHRGAEAFFGQGTRLTVV.

This clone came up a few times. The gene calls are TRBV9 and TRBJ2-7, with TRBD1 identical over 10 bases. There are 15 residues in the CDR3. The germline CDR1 and CDR2 sequences are SGDLS and YYNGEE. V shed 0 bases, J shed 1 base, and the junction held 1 base outside the gene matches. Here the CDR3 reads CASSVEDRGSYEQYF. CDR3 DNA sequence: TGTGCCAGCAGCGTAGAGGACAGGGGGTCCTACGAGCAGTACTTC.

V and J are TRBV18 and TRBJ1-2; D call uncertain. Trimming pared 1 base from V and 6 bases from J, leaving 9 bases between. This CDR3 has 13 amino acids. Germline CDR1 is KGHSH and CDR2 is LQKENI. CDR3 sequence: CASSPLEEDGYTF. The CDR3 DNA follows: TGTGCCAGCTCACCACTGGAGGAGGATGGCTACACCTTC.

This clone has a handful of counts. The chain couples TRBV29-1 to TRBJ1-1; D gene uncertain. Germline V lookup: CDR1 SQVTM, CDR2 ANQGSEA. The V gene lost 4 bases and the J gene lost 0 bases, with 9 bases spanning the gap. The CDR3 has 13 amino acids. CDR3 DNA: TGCAGCGTTGCGCCAGTAATGAACACTGAAGCTTTCTTT. Amino acid sequence: CSVAPVMNTEAFF. Filled out from reference TRBV29-1 and TRBJ1-1, the complete variable domain reads SAVISQKPSRDICQRGTSLTIQCQVDSQVTMMFWYRQQPGQSLTLIATANQGSEATYESGFVIDKFPISRPNLTFSTLTVSNMSPEDSSIYLCSVAPVMNTEAFFGQGTRLTVV.

This clone was observed a handful of times. The genes are TRBV5-1 and TRBJ2-1; 7 nucleotides align to TRBD2. V was pared by 2 bases and J by 1 base, with 3 bases of the junction left unmatched. CDR1 SGHRS and CDR2 YFSETQ come from the germline V gene. This CDR3 region has 15 residues. The chain's CDR3 is CASSFRGESYNEQFF. CDR3 bases: TGCGCCAGCAGCTTCCGGGGGGAGTCCTACAATGAGCAGTTCTTC. The variable domain in full, with the rest retrieved from reference TRBV5-1 and TRBJ2-1, is KAGVTQTPRYLIKTRGQQVTLSCSPISGHRSVSWYQQTPGQGLQFLFEYFSETQRNKGNFPGRFSGRQFSNSRSEMNVSTLELGDSALYLCASSFRGESYNEQFFGPGTRLTVL.

The sample holds a few counts of this clone. The chain links TRBV5-1 to TRBJ1-3; TRBD1 agrees at 7 bases. Germline lookup yields CDR1 SGHRS and CDR2 YFSETQ. J gave up 7 bases and V 3 bases, and 4 bases lay outside the gene matches. The CDR3 is 13 amino acids. The CDR3 loop reads CASSYGQDNTIYF. The CDR3 nucleotides read TGCGCCAGCAGCTACGGACAGGACAACACCATATATTTT.